Listed here are 4 T cell receptor beta chains from one sample, sequenced in a study of T cells expressing NK-cell markers. With the 5' RACE reads reprocessed, TCRdb shows one record per CDR3 protein and no DNA. Here the sample table reports about 550,000 distinct CDR3 sequences. The sample was blood T cells: a sorted CD56 or NKG2C T cell subset, CD4+ or CD8+ T cells, or bulk PBMC T cells (not recorded which). The receptors here all came from a man aged 18 to 30 in good health.

The CDR3 loop is CASSFFSASGRQRQETQYF. The chain is built from TRBV27 and TRBJ2-5; the TCRdb call, TRBD1, lacks DNA for checking. CDR1 MNHEY and CDR2 SMNVEV come from the germline V gene (reference sequence). There are 19 residues in the CDR3.

The rearrangement links TRBV13 to TRBJ2-1; TCRdb outputs TRBD2, but without DNA this stays unchecked. CDR3 size: 15 residues. CDR1 PRHDT and CDR2 FYEKMQ come from the germline V gene (reference sequence). CDR3 region: CASSVAGVFLSEQFF.

The V gene is TRBV5-1, the J gene TRBJ2-3; as DNA is missing, the TRBD2 call by TCRdb cannot be tested. Germline CDR1 and CDR2: SGHRS and YFSETQ. This CDR3 is built from 13 residues. CDR3 amino acids: CASSPGTRDTQYF.

The chain combines TRBV10-3 with TRBJ2-2; TCRdb designates TRBD2, a call that cannot be tested without DNA. The CDR3 length is 18 residues. Germline V gene data show CDR1 as ENHRY and CDR2 as SYGVKD. The chain's CDR3 is CAISSGLAGPVNTGELFF.